One T cell receptor beta chain is described in this entry. The data derive from a study of blood T cell repertoires in COVID-19. Whole-study context: The United States, Italy and Spain were the sources of the acute and convalescent COVID-19 samples. From T cells, B-cell-depleted T cells, or PBMCs came the material, which was cDNA or gDNA.

Deletions cut 7 bases from V and 5 bases from J, with 17 bases between. This CDR3 spans 13 amino acids. CDR1 and CDR2 (germline): SQVTM, ANQGSEA. Methods used by the authors: Estimation of nucleated cell counts relied on the amplification of reference gene primers. Sequencing used immunoSEQ multiplex PCR; TCRdb keeps in-frame clones, though not all of them. V and J calls plus clone size are reproduced from that table; the DNA served to infer D and trimming. The table lists roughly 190,000 clones, around 85% of them singletons, with approximately 1% in the top ten. The sequencing sample was made of peripheral blood. This clonotype was sampled from a man aged 30 to 39 with acute or convalescent COVID-19. This sequence joins TRBV29-1 and TRBJ1-1; D perhaps matches TRBD1 (6 bases). CDR3 coding DNA: TGCAGCGCTTCACAGGGTTCGAGGACTGAAGCTTTCTTT. This translates into CSASQGSRTEAFF. The whole variable domain, remainder taken from reference TRBV29-1 and TRBJ1-1, is SAVISQKPSRDICQRGTSLTIQCQVDSQVTMMFWYRQQPGQSLTLIATANQGSEATYESGFVIDKFPISRPNLTFSTLTVSNMSPEDSSIYLCSASQGSRTEAFFGQGTRLTVV.